The TCR beta chain described here comes from a study of cytomegalovirus exposure and HLA in healthy donors. In the study overall: Of the donors genotyped, 398 in all, 75% to 90% fell in the Caucasian-associated ancestry cluster. General study findings and limits: Most sequenced TCRs were rare (though some public TCRs occurred in many donors).

PCR employed 60 Vbeta and 13 Jbeta primers. The assay was immunoSEQ multiplex PCR, and TCRdb's table has in-frame clones only and misses some. This table holds about 160,000 clones, 50% to 75% found once. Germline CDR1 and CDR2: SGHNT and YYREEE (reference sequence). V shed 4 bases, J shed 6 bases, and the junction held 14 bases outside the gene matches. This CDR3 comprises 18 residues. About this clone: Antigen: not known.

Sequencing input: PBMCs. The clonotype comes from a woman aged 55-75 years in good health and CMV-seropositive. The V and J genes are TRBV5-4 and TRBJ2-2; 11 bases match TRBD2. The CDR3 nucleotides are TGTGCCAGCAGCCAACCGGGACTAGCGGAAGAACAAGCCGGGGAGCTGTTTTTT. Translated, it gives CASSQPGLAEEQAGELFF.